This TCR beta chain was identified in a study of cytomegalovirus exposure and HLA in healthy donors. General observations from the study: In a later analysis, the majority of CMV-associated beta chains seemingly showed HLA restriction.

The CDR3 has 14 amino acids. Germline values: CDR1 SGHDT, CDR2 YYEEEE. With V trimmed by 5 bases and J by 2 bases, 4 bases remained unmatched. Of note for this clone: No antigen is known for it.

With 60 Vbeta and 13 Jbeta primers, the PCR was carried out. Using immunoSEQ multiplex PCR, the repertoire was profiled, and TCRdb retains in-frame clones only, with some absent. This table holds 95,000 to 150,000 clones, approximately 84% found once. The clonotype comes from a man between 50 and 59 years old in good health and CMV-seronegative. The chain carries TRBV5-6 and TRBJ2-7; 10 nucleotides match TRBD1. The sample comprised PBMCs. CDR3 loop: CASSRGQGAYEQYF. The CDR3 nucleotides are TGTGCCAGCAGTCGAGGACAGGGGGCCTACGAGCAGTACTTC.